One sample yielded the 15 T cell receptor beta chains listed below, sequenced in a study of blood T cell repertoires in COVID-19. The repertoire was sequenced with immunoSEQ multiplex PCR; TCRdb's copy has only in-frame clones and lacks some. In the table there are about 150,000 clones, around 83% of which are singletons. The source material was peripheral blood. The receptors derive from a woman in her forties or fifties with acute or convalescent COVID-19.

This clone was counted a single time. The chain recombines TRBV7-2 with TRBJ2-7; TRBD2 agrees at 12 bases. There are 15 residues in the CDR3. The trim removed 5 bases at V and 1 base at J, leaving 3 bases unmatched. CDR1 and CDR2 (germline): SGHTA, FQGNSA. The CDR3 loop reads CASSPTSGGSYEQYF. CDR3 DNA sequence: TGTGCCAGCAGCCCCACTAGCGGGGGGTCCTACGAGCAGTACTTC.

The gene calls are TRBV27 and TRBJ2-3; D is perhaps TRBD1 (6 bases). V lost 6 bases to trimming and J lost 1 base, with 20 bases between them. The CDR3 has 17 residues. Germline lookup yields CDR1 MNHEY and CDR2 SMNVEV (reference sequence). CDR3 DNA sequence: TGTGCCAGCAGGGGAGAGGGGGAGAGCGTGGGCACAGATACGCAGTATTTT. As protein: CASRGEGESVGTDTQYF.

The chain recombines TRBV11-3 with TRBJ2-3; 9 bases agree with TRBD1. CDR1 is SGHNT, CDR2 YENEEA, per germline. This CDR3 has 15 residues. V trimming: 5 bases; J trimming: 4 bases; junction bases outside the gene matches: 7. The CDR3 coding sequence is TGTGCCAGCAGCCATTCGACAGGGGGATCAGATACGCAGTATTTT. Its protein product is CASSHSTGGSDTQYF.

The rearrangement uses TRBV2 and TRBJ1-1; D is undetermined. With 5 bases removed from V and 1 base from J, the gap between germline ends came to 11 bases. Per the germline V gene, CDR1 is SNHLY and CDR2 is FYNNEI. The CDR3 totals 14 residues. CDR3 residues: CASSPLRQNTEAFF. In DNA, the CDR3 is TGTGCCAGCAGTCCCTTGAGACAGAACACTGAAGCTTTCTTT.

The chain employs TRBV27 and TRBJ1-5; possible D gene TRBD1, 6 bases. Germline V gene sequence: CDR1 MNHEY, CDR2 SMNVEV (reference sequence). The CDR3 totals 15 residues. V lost 5 bases to trimming and J lost 5 bases, with 16 bases between them. The CDR3 DNA follows: TGTGCCAGCAGTCGGTTCCAGGGGTCCGATCAGCCCCAGCATTTT. Amino acids: CASSRFQGSDQPQHF.

This chain links TRBV6-6 with TRBJ2-4; maybe TRBD1 (6 bases). V was shortened by 4 bases and J by 0 bases, with 13 bases between the two germline ends. Germline lookup yields CDR1 MNHNY and CDR2 SVGAGI (reference sequence). This CDR3 spans 16 amino acids. The CDR3 region has the DNA TGTGCCAGCAGTTCACTCATGACAGGAGCCAAAAACATTCAGTACTTC. It translates to CASSSLMTGAKNIQYF.

This chain uses TRBV7-2 with TRBJ2-7; 8 nucleotides line up with TRBD1. There are 15 residues in the CDR3. The V and J ends lost 1 base and 2 bases, in that order; junction bases with no gene match: 4. CDR1 SGHTA and CDR2 FQGNSA come from the germline V gene. The CDR3 bases are TGTGCCAGCAGCTTAGTGTGGACAGGGACCTACGAGCAGTACTTC. Amino acids: CASSLVWTGTYEQYF.

V usage is TRBV7-2 and J usage is TRBJ2-7; TRBD1 matches at 10 bases. This CDR3 spans 15 amino acids. Unmatched junction bases numbered 2, after V lost 0 bases and J lost 3 bases. Germline V gene sequence: CDR1 SGHTA, CDR2 FQGNSA. The CDR3 DNA reads TGTGCCAGCAGCTTAGCCGGGACAGGGGACTACGAGCAGTACTTC. Amino acids: CASSLAGTGDYEQYF.

This chain connects TRBV11-2 to TRBJ1-2; 7 bases agree with TRBD1. V shed 0 bases, J shed 0 bases, and the junction held 7 bases outside the gene matches. Looked up from germline, CDR1 is SGHAT and CDR2 is FQNNGV. This CDR3 is 17 amino acids long. CDR3 nucleotides: TGTGCCAGCAGCTTAGAACCCCTACAGGGGCCTAACTATGGCTACACCTTC. Amino acid sequence: CASSLEPLQGPNYGYTF.

This clone was counted between two and nine times. The chain recombines TRBV3-1 (or the pseudogene TRBV3-2) with TRBJ1-2; D may be TRBD1 (5 bases). Germline assignment: CDR1 LGHDT and CDR2 YNNKEL (reference sequence). With 4 bases removed from V and 3 bases from J, the gap between germline ends came to 12 bases. CDR3 size: 14 residues. As DNA, the CDR3 is TGTGCCAGCAGCCCCCTGGGGGACTACTATGGCTACACCTTC. Translating gives CASSPLGDYYGYTF.

This clone was picked up a small number of times. The genes are TRBV7-2 and TRBJ1-1, with a weak D call TRBD1 (5 bases). Looked up from germline, CDR1 is SGHTA and CDR2 is FQGNSA. The CDR3 length is 13 residues. The V end was cut by 5 bases, the J end by 5 bases, with 12 bases between. The CDR3 region has the DNA TGTGCCAGCAGCCCTCAGGGTTTGACTGAAGCTTTCTTT. It is translated as CASSPQGLTEAFF.

The V call is TRBV9, the J call TRBJ1-1; D call uncertain. The CDR3 has 13 residues. The V end lost 3 bases, the J end lost 9 bases, and 15 bases lay between the germline ends. Germline loops: CDR1 SGDLS, CDR2 YYNGEE. The CDR3 region has the DNA TGTGCCAGCAGCGGGGAGTTGGGCGGGAAAGCTTTCTTT. As protein: CASSGELGGKAFF. The variable domain in full, completed from reference TRBV9 and TRBJ1-1, reads DSGVTQTPKHLITATGQRVTLRCSPRSGDLSVYWYQQSLDQGLQFLIQYYNGEERAKGNILERFSAQQFPDLHSELNLSSLELGDSALYFCASSGELGGKAFFGQGTRLTVV.

With regard to this clone: The same CDR3 can be traced to other DNA sequences in this sample. This sequence joins TRBV9 and TRBJ2-7, with 10 bases identical to TRBD2. CDR1 and CDR2 (germline): SGDLS, YYNGEE. V lost 2 bases, J lost 7 bases, and 6 bases stayed unmatched. The CDR3 is 14 residues long. The CDR3 DNA is TGTGCCAGCAGCGTGGGGCTAGCGGGAGATGAGCAGTACTTC. This translates into CASSVGLAGDEQYF.

This chain links TRBV19 with TRBJ1-2; possible D gene TRBD1, 5 bases. The germline V and J ends were trimmed by 3 bases and 6 bases, with 11 bases remaining between them. The CDR3 runs to 13 residues. Germline values: CDR1 LNHDA, CDR2 SQIVND (reference sequence). This chain's CDR3 is CASSIRRADGYTF. CDR3 in DNA: TGTGCCAGTAGTATTCGCAGGGCTGATGGCTACACCTTC.

The chain uses TRBV7-9 and TRBJ1-6, with D possibly TRBD1 on 5 matching bases. V lost 8 bases and J 10 bases, leaving 15 bases between the germline ends. The germline CDR1 and CDR2 sequences are SEHNR and FQNEAQ (reference sequence). The length of the CDR3 is 13 residues. The CDR3 sequence: CASAPQGGSPLHF. The CDR3 coding sequence is TGTGCCAGCGCCCCGCAGGGAGGCTCACCCCTCCACTTT. The full variable domain, with the rest looked up from reference TRBV7-9 and TRBJ1-6, is DTGVSQNPRHKITKRGQNVTFRCDPISEHNRLYWYRQTLGQGPEFLTYFQNEAQLEKSRLLSDRFSAERPKGSFSTLEIQRTEQGDSAMYLCASAPQGGSPLHFGNGTRLTVT.